This TCR beta chain was sequenced in a study of OX40 agonist ivuxolimab in advanced cancers. Looking at the study overall: Partial responses occurred in Three dose-escalation patients, one with hepatocellular carcinoma and two with cutaneous melanoma.

Libraries were prepared by immunoSEQ multiplex PCR; TCRdb keeps only in-frame clonotypes and omits some of them. The repertoire holds roughly 60,000 clones, with about 90% as singletons. The germline V gene encodes CDR1 MDHEN and CDR2 SYDVKM. The CDR3 extends over 18 amino acids. V was cut by 6 bases and J by 0 bases, with 24 bases left in between. The sequence came from an adult with an advanced solid tumor such as melanoma, head and neck, liver or kidney cancer. The V gene is TRBV28, the J gene TRBJ2-7; D might be TRBD2 (6 bases). The specimen was CD4+ or CD8+ T cells sorted from blood, collected in a trial of the OX40 agonist ivuxolimab. This CDR3 reads CASSPTLRLGLTSYEQYF. The CDR3 DNA sequence: TGTGCCAGCAGCCCCACCCTCCGGTTAGGACTAACCTCCTACGAGCAGTACTTC.